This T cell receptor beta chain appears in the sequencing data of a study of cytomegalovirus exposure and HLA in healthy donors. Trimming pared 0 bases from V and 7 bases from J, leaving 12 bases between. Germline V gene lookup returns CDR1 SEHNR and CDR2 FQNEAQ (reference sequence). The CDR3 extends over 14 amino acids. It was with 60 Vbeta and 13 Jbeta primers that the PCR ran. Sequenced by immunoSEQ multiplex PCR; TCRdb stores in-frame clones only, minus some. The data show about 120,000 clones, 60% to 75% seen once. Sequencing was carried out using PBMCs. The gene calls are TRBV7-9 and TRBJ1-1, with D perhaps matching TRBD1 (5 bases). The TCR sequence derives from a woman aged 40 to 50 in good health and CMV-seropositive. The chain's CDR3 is CASSLAPSGNEAFF. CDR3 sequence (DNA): TGTGCCAGCAGCTTAGCGCCATCAGGGAATGAAGCTTTCTTT. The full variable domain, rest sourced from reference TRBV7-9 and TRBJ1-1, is DTGVSQNPRHKITKRGQNVTFRCDPISEHNRLYWYRQTLGQGPEFLTYFQNEAQLEKSRLLSDRFSAERPKGSFSTLEIQRTEQGDSAMYLCASSLAPSGNEAFFGQGTRLTVV.